The 17 T cell receptor beta chains reported below all come from one sample, sequenced in a study of blood T cell repertoires in COVID-19. TCRdb's table, derived via immunoSEQ multiplex PCR, lists solely in-frame clones and lacks some. This table holds 150,000 to 200,000 clones, 87% found once. The specimen sequenced was peripheral blood. The receptors originated from a human donor in a cohort sampled during active COVID-19.

This chain links TRBV29-1 with TRBJ2-1; 9 bases are shared with TRBD1. This CDR3 is built from 13 residues. From germline, CDR1 is SQVTM and CDR2 ANQGSEA. Trimming removed 4 bases from V and 8 bases from J; junction bases left unmatched: 6. The DNA for the CDR3 is TGCAGCGTTGTGGGGGACAGGGAACATGAGCAGTTCTTC. Protein product: CSVVGDREHEQFF.

The chain combines TRBV5-1 with TRBJ2-7, with TRBD2 matching over 10 bases. The CDR3 totals 16 residues. Germline lookup yields CDR1 SGHRS and CDR2 YFSETQ. Trimming at V came to 4 bases and at J to 2 bases, leaving 9 bases not matched to a gene. CDR3 amino acids: CASSRTGTSVAYEQYF. The CDR3 coding sequence is TGCGCCAGCAGCCGAACCGGGACTAGCGTTGCCTACGAGCAGTACTTC.

The chain is built from TRBV5-6 and TRBJ1-1, with TRBD1 matching over 7 bases. Germline CDR1 reads SGHDT; CDR2 reads YYEEEE. With 5 bases clipped from V and 4 bases from J, the junction kept 5 bases outside the gene matches. The CDR3 is 13 amino acids. CDR3 residues: CASRKDRVTEAFF. The CDR3 nucleotides read TGTGCCAGCAGGAAAGACAGGGTCACTGAAGCTTTCTTT.

The count of this clone is one. This sequence joins TRBV18 and TRBJ2-5; unclear D gene. There are 12 residues in the CDR3. Germline values: CDR1 KGHSH, CDR2 LQKENI. The germline V and J ends were trimmed by 7 bases and 13 bases, with 19 bases remaining between them. The CDR3 loop is CASFVSSGPPYF. The CDR3, as DNA: TGTGCCAGCTTCGTTAGTAGTGGGCCACCGTACTTC.

In nucleotides, the CDR3 is TGTGCCAGCAGTTTAGGGGCCTTTAGCGGGAGAGAGCAGTTCTTC. Translating gives CASSLGAFSGREQFF. The chain combines TRBV28 with TRBJ2-1; 9 bases align to TRBD2. The CDR3 has 15 residues. The trim removed 2 bases at V and 10 bases at J, leaving 9 bases unmatched. CDR1 is MDHEN and CDR2 is SYDVKM in the germline V gene. Combining the CDR3 with reference TRBV28 and TRBJ2-1 gives the whole variable domain DVKVTQSSRYLVKRTGEKVFLECVQDMDHENMFWYRQDPGLGLRLIYFSYDVKMKEKGDIPEGYSVSREKKERFSLILESASTNQTSMYLCASSLGAFSGREQFFGPGTRLTVL.

The V call is TRBV19, the J call TRBJ2-7; 7 bases are a match to TRBD2. The CDR3 extends over 14 amino acids. J was trimmed by 2 bases and V by 5 bases; bases with no gene match: 6. CDR1 and CDR2 from the germline V gene are LNHDA and SQIVND (reference sequence). CDR3 coding DNA: TGTGCCAGTAGTTCCCCGGCGGGAGCCTACGAGCAGTACTTC. It codes for CASSSPAGAYEQYF.

This clone was observed a handful of times. The rearrangement joins TRBV7-2 to TRBJ2-1, with a weak D call TRBD1 (5 bases). Germline loops: CDR1 SGHTA, CDR2 FQGNSA. The CDR3 runs 14 residues. V was pared by 5 bases and J by 1 base, with 9 bases between. CDR3 DNA sequence: TGTGCCAGCAGCACCCAGGGTTCCTACAATGAGCAGTTCTTC. As protein: CASSTQGSYNEQFF.

The chain has TRBV3-1 (or the pseudogene TRBV3-2) and TRBJ1-1; D gene uncertain. With 0 bases removed from V and 5 bases from J, the gap between germline ends came to 13 bases. The CDR3 sequence is 15 residues long. Germline CDR1 is LGHDT and CDR2 is YNNKEL (reference sequence). Here the CDR3 DNA reads TGTGCCAGCAGCCAAGACCCTAGAGGTGAGACTGAAGCTTTCTTT. Protein product: CASSQDPRGETEAFF.

The V gene is TRBV4-2, the J gene TRBJ2-7; TRBD2 matches 11 bases. CDR1 LGHNA and CDR2 YNFKEQ come from the germline V gene. The CDR3 length is 15 residues. With 1 base clipped from V and 2 bases from J, the junction kept 1 base outside the gene matches. The CDR3 is CASSQVTSGTYEQYF. The CDR3 bases are TGTGCCAGCAGCCAAGTGACTAGCGGGACCTACGAGCAGTACTTC.

This chain uses TRBV6-5 with TRBJ2-1; D possibly corresponds to TRBD1 (6 bases). The CDR3 has 14 residues. Germline lookup yields CDR1 MNHEY and CDR2 SVGAGI. Trimming stripped 4 bases from V and 0 bases from J, with 7 bases between. CDR3 amino acids: CASSSDSSYNEQFF. In DNA, the CDR3 is TGTGCCAGCAGTTCGGACAGCTCCTACAATGAGCAGTTCTTC.

CDR3 nucleotide sequence: TGTGCCAGCAGTTATTGGCCGGGGGGTTCAGATACGCAGTATTTT. Protein product: CASSYWPGGSDTQYF. The rearrangement links TRBV6-6 to TRBJ2-3; 7 positions agree with TRBD2. Germline V gene data show CDR1 as MNHNY and CDR2 as SVGAGI (reference sequence). The CDR3 spans 15 residues. V shed 3 bases and J 4 bases; nucleotides not matched to a gene: 7.

CDR3 nucleotide sequence: TGTGCCAGCAGTGAACCAGGGATCAACTATGGCTACACCTTC. Amino acids: CASSEPGINYGYTF. The genes are TRBV2 and TRBJ1-2; the D gene is possibly TRBD1 (5 bases). Trimming removed 2 bases from V and 2 bases from J, with 9 bases in between. Germline CDR1 reads SNHLY; CDR2 reads FYNNEI. The CDR3 runs 14 residues.

V usage is TRBV19 and J usage is TRBJ1-2; D gene uncertain. Trimming took off 11 bases at V and 0 bases at J, with 13 bases between the two ends. CDR1 LNHDA and CDR2 SQIVND come from the germline V gene (reference sequence). CDR3 length: 13 amino acids. Here the CDR3 reads CAVSLGANYGYTF. The DNA for the CDR3 is TGTGCCGTAAGCCTGGGAGCTAACTATGGCTACACCTTC.

The rearrangement joins TRBV6-6 to TRBJ1-2, with a possible D match to TRBD1 (5 bases). The CDR3 length is 18 residues. Germline V CDR1 and CDR2: MNHNY, SVGAGI (reference sequence). Trimming took off 5 bases at V and 6 bases at J, with 28 bases between the two ends. CDR3 in amino acids: CASSRVRQLVLYGHGYTF. The DNA for the CDR3 is TGTGCCAGCAGTCGTGTTAGACAGTTGGTTTTATACGGCCATGGCTACACCTTC.

This chain uses TRBV19 with TRBJ1-5; D gene unclear. This CDR3 contains 14 residues. V lost 8 bases, J lost 0 bases, and 11 bases lay in between. Germline V gives CDR1 LNHDA, CDR2 SQIVND (reference sequence). CDR3 region: CASRGRNSNQPQHF. As DNA, the CDR3 is TGTGCCAGTCGAGGCAGAAATAGCAATCAGCCCCAGCATTTT.

The J gene is TRBJ2-3, the V gene TRBV5-1; weak D call: TRBD2 (5 bases). Germline V gene data show CDR1 as SGHRS and CDR2 as YFSETQ. The germline V and J ends were trimmed by 1 base and 2 bases, with 8 bases remaining between them. The CDR3 covers 14 residues. The CDR3 spells CASSLLRDTDTQYF. In DNA form, the CDR3 reads TGCGCCAGCAGCTTGTTGAGGGACACAGATACGCAGTATTTT.

DNA of the CDR3: TGTGCCAGCAGCCCCGACAGGGGGCGCAACGAGCAGTACTTC. Protein sequence: CASSPDRGRNEQYF. V is TRBV5-4 and J is TRBJ2-7; 10 bases map to TRBD1. Germline trimming cut 4 bases from V and 5 bases from J; bases unmatched to any gene: 6. CDR3 size: 14 residues. In germline, CDR1 is SGHNT, CDR2 YYREEE (reference sequence).